Below are 25 T cell receptor beta chains sequenced from a single sample in a study of blood T cell repertoires in COVID-19. Here immunoSEQ multiplex PCR was the method, and the copy in TCRdb shows in-frame clones only, minus some. This table has 300,000 or so clones, 65% to 90% appearing once. Material for sequencing was PBMCs or T cells enriched from blood (not recorded which). The receptors were gathered from a woman aged 40 to 50 with acute COVID-19.

The V and J genes are TRBV4-3 and TRBJ1-4, with 8 bases lining up with TRBD1. This CDR3 has 16 residues. The germline V gene has CDR1 LGHNA and CDR2 YSLEER. After removal of 0 bases from V and 7 bases from J, the junction contained 7 bases not matched to a gene. This CDR3 reads CASSQERTGYGEKLFF. The CDR3 bases are TGCGCCAGCAGCCAAGAAAGGACAGGGTATGGTGAAAAACTGTTTTTT.

The rearrangement joins TRBV6-2 or TRBV6-3 to TRBJ2-6; possible D gene TRBD1, 5 bases. V lost 2 bases, J lost 1 base, and 9 bases lay in between. Looked up from germline, CDR1 is MNHEY and CDR2 is SVGEGT. The CDR3 extends over 16 amino acids. The DNA for the CDR3 is TGTGCCAGCAGTTACGCAGGGTTATCTGGGGCCAACGTCCTGACTTTC. Amino acids: CASSYAGLSGANVLTF.

The table lists this clone with a few counts. This chain connects TRBV2 to TRBJ1-1, with D maybe TRBD1 (6 bases). This CDR3 has 14 amino acids. Trimming removed 8 bases from V and 4 bases from J, with 17 bases in between. The germline CDR1 and CDR2 sequences are SNHLY and FYNNEI. The DNA of the CDR3 is TGTGCCAGCTTGAGAGGGGGTTTAGTCACTGAAGCTTTCTTT. It translates to CASLRGGLVTEAFF.

This clone was picked up many times. The V call is TRBV13, the J call TRBJ1-3, with D possibly being TRBD1 (6 bases). V was shortened by 6 bases and J by 4 bases, with 16 bases between the two germline ends. CDR1 is PRHDT and CDR2 is FYEKMQ in the germline V gene (reference sequence). This CDR3 is 15 amino acids long. This CDR3 reads CASRLQGGGGNTIYF. DNA for the CDR3: TGTGCCAGCAGGCTACAGGGCGGAGGAGGAAACACCATATATTTT.

The chain joins TRBV7-2 to TRBJ1-5, with unresolved D. Germline loops: CDR1 SGHTA, CDR2 FQGNSA. This CDR3 has 14 amino acids. V lost 1 base, J lost 9 bases, and 13 bases lay in between. CDR3 DNA: TGTGCCAGCAGCTTAGGTGGCAGTACGGGGCCCCAGCATTTT. The encoded protein is CASSLGGSTGPQHF.

The V and J genes are TRBV10-2 and TRBJ2-5; 7 bases match TRBD1. This CDR3 has 15 residues. Germline V gene sequence: CDR1 WSHSY, CDR2 SAAADI. J was trimmed by 5 bases and V by 4 bases; bases with no gene match: 10. CDR3 nucleotides: TGCGCCAGCAGTGGAACGCGACAGGGCGTGGAGACCCAGTACTTC. It specifies CASSGTRQGVETQYF.

In this sample, this clone turned up a few times. The CDR3 here is CASSPKGTGSNTGELFF. CDR3 bases: TGTGCCAGCAGTCCCAAGGGGACAGGCTCGAACACCGGGGAGCTGTTTTTT. The chain carries TRBV6-4 and TRBJ2-2, with 8 bases fitting TRBD1. This CDR3 is built from 17 residues. Losses at the gene ends were 5 bases for V and 0 bases for J; bases not matched to a gene: 8. Germline CDR1 reads MRHNA; CDR2 reads SNTAGT.

V is TRBV28 and J is TRBJ1-5; TRBD1 agrees at 7 bases. CDR1 is MDHEN and CDR2 is SYDVKM in the germline V gene. The V gene end was trimmed by 6 bases and the J gene end by 1 base; junction bases not matched to a gene: 6. This CDR3 is 15 amino acids long. CDR3 coding DNA: TGTGCCAGCAGCCCCACAGGGGTCAGCAATCAGCCCCAGCATTTT. Its protein is CASSPTGVSNQPQHF.

The chain has TRBV3-1 (or the pseudogene TRBV3-2) and TRBJ1-5; D unclear. Trimming cost V 0 bases and J 7 bases, with 7 bases left between them. In germline, CDR1 is LGHDT, CDR2 YNNKEL (reference sequence). CDR3 size: 13 residues. This CDR3 reads CASSQDLGQPQHF. CDR3 DNA: TGTGCCAGCAGCCAAGATCTCGGGCAGCCCCAGCATTTT.

In this sample, this clone turned up once. The rearrangement joins TRBV2 to TRBJ1-1; 11 bases agree with TRBD1. The CDR3 runs to 15 residues. The J segment lost 5 bases and the V segment lost 3 bases, leaving 5 bases of the junction unmatched. The V gene's germline CDR1 is SNHLY and CDR2 FYNNEI. The CDR3, as DNA: TGTGCCAGCAGTGATATAGGACAGGGGGCGACTGAAGCTTTCTTT. This gives the protein CASSDIGQGATEAFF.

V gene TRBV5-1 combines with J gene TRBJ2-1, with D possibly TRBD2 on 6 matching bases. CDR3 length: 14 amino acids. In germline, CDR1 is SGHRS, CDR2 YFSETQ. The V end lost 0 bases, the J end lost 6 bases, and 10 bases lay between the germline ends. The CDR3 spells CASSLGDLSNEQFF. The CDR3 DNA reads as TGCGCCAGCAGCTTGGGGGACTTAAGCAATGAGCAGTTCTTC.

V and J are TRBV7-9 and TRBJ1-1; D unclear. The CDR3 extends over 15 amino acids. Germline V lookup: CDR1 SEHNR, CDR2 FQNEAQ (reference sequence). V lost 2 bases, J lost 4 bases, and 14 bases lay in between. CDR3 nucleotide sequence: TGTGCCAGCAGCTTATTGGCACCAAGGAGCACTGAAGCTTTCTTT. Its translation: CASSLLAPRSTEAFF.

This sequence joins TRBV14 and TRBJ1-1; possible D gene TRBD1, 6 bases. CDR1 and CDR2 (germline): SGHDN, FVKESK. This CDR3 has 14 amino acids. The ends were cut back, 1 base at V and 0 bases at J, with 6 bases in the middle. The CDR3 region has the DNA TGTGCCAGCAGCCAAGGGACAGTGAACACTGAAGCTTTCTTT. Its translation: CASSQGTVNTEAFF.

The chain combines TRBV4-3 with TRBJ1-4; D unclear. Trimming stripped 0 bases from V and 5 bases from J, with 16 bases between. Germline CDR1 reads LGHNA; CDR2 reads YSLEER. This CDR3 comprises 17 residues. This chain's CDR3 is CASSQDGPQLPNEKLFF. The CDR3, as DNA: TGCGCCAGCAGCCAAGATGGTCCACAGCTTCCCAATGAAAAACTGTTTTTT.

The chain is built from TRBV5-5 and TRBJ2-2; 13 bases are a match to TRBD2. CDR3 length: 16 residues. Trimming at V came to 2 bases and at J to 6 bases, leaving 4 bases not matched to a gene. Looked up from germline, CDR1 is SGHKS and CDR2 is YYEKEE (reference sequence). The CDR3 DNA sequence: TGTGCCAGCAGCTTTACCGGGACTAGCGGGGCCGGGGAGCTGTTTTTT. This translates into CASSFTGTSGAGELFF.

V and J are TRBV9 and TRBJ2-1; the D is unclear. Germline assignment: CDR1 SGDLS and CDR2 YYNGEE. This CDR3 spans 14 amino acids. With 4 bases removed from V and 10 bases from J, the gap between germline ends came to 18 bases. This CDR3 is CASSPSALSLEQFF. Here the CDR3 DNA reads TGTGCCAGCAGCCCCAGCGCACTAAGCTTAGAGCAGTTCTTC. Combining the CDR3 with reference TRBV9 and TRBJ2-1 gives the whole variable domain DSGVTQTPKHLITATGQRVTLRCSPRSGDLSVYWYQQSLDQGLQFLIQYYNGEERAKGNILERFSAQQFPDLHSELNLSSLELGDSALYFCASSPSALSLEQFFGPGTRLTVL.

This chain uses TRBV5-1 with TRBJ1-1; D may be TRBD1 (6 bases). This CDR3 contains 16 residues. The germline V gene has CDR1 SGHRS and CDR2 YFSETQ. V lost 0 bases, J lost 0 bases, and 12 bases lay in between. For the CDR3, the DNA is TGCGCCAGCAGCTTGGACAGGGTATCAATGAACACTGAAGCTTTCTTT. It is translated as CASSLDRVSMNTEAFF.

The chain joins TRBV12-3 or TRBV12-4 to TRBJ2-7; the D is unclear. V lost 4 bases and J lost 2, with 9 bases in between. CDR3 size: 13 residues. CDR3 residues: CASSSAAAYEQYF. CDR3 coding DNA: TGTGCCAGCAGTTCCGCCGCGGCCTACGAGCAGTACTTC.

This chain joins TRBV4-1 and TRBJ2-3, with D maybe TRBD2 (5 bases). Germline V CDR1 and CDR2: MGHRA, YSYEKL. Trimming left V 0 bases short and J 2 bases short, with 18 bases between. This CDR3 contains 18 residues. CDR3 sequence (DNA): TGCGCCAGCAGCCAAGAGAAAACCCCTAGCTTGTACACAGATACGCAGTATTTT. Translation: CASSQEKTPSLYTDTQYF.

The chain uses TRBV25-1 and TRBJ1-1; D is perhaps TRBD1 (5 bases). The V end was cut by 4 bases, the J end by 3 bases, with 15 bases between. The CDR3 covers 15 residues. The germline gives CDR1 MGHDK, CDR2 SYGVNS. The CDR3 DNA is TGTGCCAGCAGTGGTTTCCCAGGGATTGACACTGAAGCTTTCTTT. Translating it yields CASSGFPGIDTEAFF. Together with reference TRBV25-1 and TRBJ1-1, the CDR3 gives the full variable domain: EADIYQTPRYLVIGTGKKITLECSQTMGHDKMYWYQQDPGMELHLIHYSYGVNSTEKGDLSSESTVSRIRTEHFPLTLESARPSHTSQYLCASSGFPGIDTEAFFGQGTRLTVV.

Worth noting for this clone: Other DNA sequences in the same sample also yield this CDR3. V usage is TRBV6-5 and J usage is TRBJ1-3; D possibly corresponds to TRBD1 (5 bases). This CDR3 comprises 15 residues. Germline CDR1 and CDR2: MNHEY and SVGAGI. The V end lost 6 bases, the J end lost 0 bases, and 12 bases lay between the germline ends. This chain's CDR3 is CASSRDRSSGNTIYF. The CDR3 DNA sequence: TGTGCCAGCAGCCGCGACAGAAGCTCTGGAAACACCATATATTTT.

The chain carries TRBV5-1 and TRBJ2-5; D perhaps matches TRBD2 (6 bases). This CDR3 contains 16 residues. CDR1 and CDR2 from the germline V gene are SGHRS and YFSETQ. Trimming stripped 1 base from V and 6 bases from J, with 19 bases between. CDR3 residues: CASSLLPSRDGKTQYF. In DNA, the CDR3 is TGCGCCAGCAGCTTGCTCCCTTCGCGGGATGGGAAGACCCAGTACTTC. The variable domain in full, completed from reference TRBV5-1 and TRBJ2-5, reads KAGVTQTPRYLIKTRGQQVTLSCSPISGHRSVSWYQQTPGQGLQFLFEYFSETQRNKGNFPGRFSGRQFSNSRSEMNVSTLELGDSALYLCASSLLPSRDGKTQYFGPGTRLLVL.

The chain links TRBV5-1 to TRBJ1-4; 11 positions match TRBD1. With V trimmed by 3 bases and J by 4 bases, 8 bases remained unmatched. The CDR3 extends over 17 amino acids. The germline V gene encodes CDR1 SGHRS and CDR2 YFSETQ. The CDR3 region is CASSSGQGARINEKLFF. CDR3 bases: TGCGCCAGCAGCTCCGGACAGGGGGCGCGGATTAATGAAAAACTGTTTTTT.

The chain employs TRBV5-6 and TRBJ1-1; D not resolved. The CDR3 is 15 residues long. Germline assignment: CDR1 SGHDT and CDR2 YYEEEE. Trimming pared 2 bases from V and 0 bases from J, leaving 11 bases between. CDR3 loop: CASSFSSGLNTEAFF. CDR3 DNA sequence: TGTGCCAGCAGCTTTAGTTCGGGTTTGAACACTGAAGCTTTCTTT.

V usage is TRBV5-1 and J usage is TRBJ1-6; no clear D gene. The CDR3 runs to 17 residues. The V end was cut by 4 bases, the J end by 1 base, with 15 bases between. Germline values: CDR1 SGHRS, CDR2 YFSETQ. The CDR3 DNA reads TGCGCCAGCAGCGTTGGTTCTGGAGGTTCCTATAATTCACCCCTCCACTTT. It encodes CASSVGSGGSYNSPLHF.